This passage covers 7 T cell receptor beta chains from one sample sequenced in a study of T cell repertoires in cytomegalovirus infection. Each CDR3 protein gets one entry after TCRdb re-called the reads with MiXCR. This sample carries more than 650,000 distinct CDR3 sequences, roughly a third of them seen once, and the ten largest clones take around 3%. Sequencing used PBMCs. The source of these receptors is a human donor in good health (CMV status not recorded). Some clones in this sample may be carry-over from other donors' samples.

This clonotype was recorded at least ten times. An end of the junction does not agree with germline; a read error may underlie this. The chain carries TRBV7-2 and TRBJ2-1, with 8 bases fitting TRBD2. This CDR3 comprises 10 residues. The germline CDR1 and CDR2 sequences are SGHTA and FQGNSA. The CDR3 region has the DNA TGTGCCAGCAGCTTAGAGGGACTAGTTTTC. Its translation: CASSLEGLVF.

This clonotype was counted between two and nine times. V and J are TRBV7-2 and TRBJ2-7, with a weak D call TRBD1 (5 bases). The germline V and J ends were trimmed by 3 bases and 9 bases, with 15 bases remaining between them. CDR1 and CDR2 from the germline V gene are SGHTA and FQGNSA. The CDR3 is 13 amino acids. CDR3 amino acids: CASSFDTPGRQYF. The CDR3 DNA reads as TGTGCCAGCAGCTTTGACACCCCAGGGCGGCAGTACTTC.

This chain links TRBV7-4 with TRBJ1-5, with TRBD1 as a possible D gene (6 bases). Looked up from germline, CDR1 is SGHVT and CDR2 is SQSDAQ. The CDR3 length is 16 residues. This CDR3 reads CSSSHRTVGFGQPQHF. The CDR3 DNA reads TGTTCAAGCAGCCACCGGACAGTTGGATTCGGTCAGCCCCAGCATTTT. The full variable domain, in which reference TRBV7-4 and TRBJ1-5 provide the parts outside the CDR3, is GAGVSQSPRYKVAKRGRDVALRCDSISGHVTLYWYRQTLGQGSEVLTYSQSDAQRDKSGRPSGRFSAERPERSVSTLKIQRTEQGDSAVYLCSSSHRTVGFGQPQHFGDGTRLSIL.

The chain is built from TRBV19 and TRBJ2-7; possible D gene TRBD1, 6 bases. Germline values: CDR1 LNHDA, CDR2 SQIVND (reference sequence). Trimming removed 6 bases at V and 5 bases at J, with 20 bases between. CDR3 size: 15 residues. The CDR3 DNA reads TGTGCCAGTAGATCCCGGGACATGGGCCTCGACGAGCAGTACTTC. Its protein product is CASRSRDMGLDEQYF.

This clonotype has only one observation. This rearrangement joins TRBV6-5 to TRBJ2-3; 9 bases match TRBD2. The CDR3 runs to 15 residues. V lost 6 bases and J lost 3; bases outside the gene matches: 7. Germline CDR1 is MNHEY and CDR2 is SVGAGI. The CDR3 sequence is CASSDISGGTDTQYF. The CDR3 region has the DNA TGTGCCAGCAGCGACATTAGCGGGGGTACAGATACGCAGTATTTT.

The genes are TRBV20-1 and TRBJ2-7; 7 positions match TRBD1. The CDR3 loop spans 13 amino acids. Germline CDR1 reads DFQATT; CDR2 reads SNEGSKA (reference sequence). V lost 7 bases, J lost 0 bases, and 6 bases stayed unmatched. DNA of the CDR3: TGCAGTGTCCGACAGGGCAGCTCCTACGAGCAGTACTTC. Its translation is CSVRQGSSYEQYF.

This chain joins TRBV6-2 or TRBV6-3 and TRBJ2-3; TRBD2 agrees at 10 bases. The ends lost 8 bases at V and 0 bases at J; junction bases unmatched: 8. The germline gives CDR1 MNHEY, CDR2 SVGEGT. The CDR3 consists of 16 residues. The CDR3 DNA follows: TGTGCCAGCTGTCTAGCGGGAGTTTCTAGCACAGATACGCAGTATTTT. Translating gives CASCLAGVSSTDTQYF.